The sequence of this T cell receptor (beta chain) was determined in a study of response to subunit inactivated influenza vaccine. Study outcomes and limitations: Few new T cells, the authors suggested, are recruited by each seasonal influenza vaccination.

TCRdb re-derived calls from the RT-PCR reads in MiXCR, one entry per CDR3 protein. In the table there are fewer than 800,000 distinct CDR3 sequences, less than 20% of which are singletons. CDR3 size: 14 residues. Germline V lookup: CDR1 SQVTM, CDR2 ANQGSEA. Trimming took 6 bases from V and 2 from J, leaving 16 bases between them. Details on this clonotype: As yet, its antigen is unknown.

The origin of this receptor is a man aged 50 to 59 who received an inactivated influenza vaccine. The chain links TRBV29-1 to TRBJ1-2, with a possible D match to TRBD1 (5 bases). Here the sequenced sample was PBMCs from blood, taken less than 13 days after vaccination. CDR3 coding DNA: TGCAGCGTCCCATCCCAGGGTCGGAACTATGGCTACACCTTC. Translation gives CSVPSQGRNYGYTF.